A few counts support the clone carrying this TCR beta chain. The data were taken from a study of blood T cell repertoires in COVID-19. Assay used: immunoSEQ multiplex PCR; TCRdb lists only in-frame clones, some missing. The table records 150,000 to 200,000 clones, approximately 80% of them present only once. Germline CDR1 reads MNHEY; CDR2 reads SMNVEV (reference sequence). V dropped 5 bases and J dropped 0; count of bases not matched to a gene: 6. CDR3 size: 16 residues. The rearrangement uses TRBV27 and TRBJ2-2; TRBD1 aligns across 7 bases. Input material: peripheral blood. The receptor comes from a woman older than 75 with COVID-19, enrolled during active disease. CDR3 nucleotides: TGTGCCAGCAGTCCAGACAGGGTAGCGAACACCGGGGAGCTGTTTTTT. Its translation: CASSPDRVANTGELFF.